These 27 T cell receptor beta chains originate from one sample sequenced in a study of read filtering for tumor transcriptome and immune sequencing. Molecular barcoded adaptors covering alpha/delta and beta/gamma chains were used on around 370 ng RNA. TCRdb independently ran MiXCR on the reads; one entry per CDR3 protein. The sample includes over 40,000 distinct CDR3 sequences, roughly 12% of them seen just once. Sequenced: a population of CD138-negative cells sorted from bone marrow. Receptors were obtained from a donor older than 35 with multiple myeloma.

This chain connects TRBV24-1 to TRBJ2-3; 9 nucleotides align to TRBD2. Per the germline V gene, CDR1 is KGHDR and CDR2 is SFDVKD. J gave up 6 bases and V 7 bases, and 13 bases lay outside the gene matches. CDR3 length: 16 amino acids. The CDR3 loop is CATRDAGTSPSDTQYF. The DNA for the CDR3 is TGTGCCACCAGAGATGCCGGGACTAGCCCTTCGGATACGCAGTATTTT.

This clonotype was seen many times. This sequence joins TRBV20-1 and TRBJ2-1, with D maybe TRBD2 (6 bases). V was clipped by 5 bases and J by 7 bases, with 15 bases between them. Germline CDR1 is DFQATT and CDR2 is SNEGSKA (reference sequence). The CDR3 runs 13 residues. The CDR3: CSAWRTTTNEQFF. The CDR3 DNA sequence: TGCAGTGCTTGGAGGACTACCACAAATGAGCAGTTCTTC.

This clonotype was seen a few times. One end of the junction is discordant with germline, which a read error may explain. CDR3: CASSSLKLAGGYELF. Written as DNA, the CDR3 is TGTGCCAGCAGCTCCTTGAAGCTAGCGGGAGGCTACGAGCTCTTC. The chain links TRBV11-1 to TRBJ2-1; TRBD2 matches at 11 bases. The germline gives CDR1 SGHAT, CDR2 FQDESV (reference sequence). This CDR3 is 15 amino acids long.

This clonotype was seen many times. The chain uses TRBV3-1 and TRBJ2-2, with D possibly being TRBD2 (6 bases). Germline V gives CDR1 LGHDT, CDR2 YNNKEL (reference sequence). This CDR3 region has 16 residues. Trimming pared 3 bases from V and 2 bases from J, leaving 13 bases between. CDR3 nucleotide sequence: TGTGCCAGCAGCCAGTTTGCCGGGAGTAACACCGGGGAGCTGTTTTTT. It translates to CASSQFAGSNTGELFF.

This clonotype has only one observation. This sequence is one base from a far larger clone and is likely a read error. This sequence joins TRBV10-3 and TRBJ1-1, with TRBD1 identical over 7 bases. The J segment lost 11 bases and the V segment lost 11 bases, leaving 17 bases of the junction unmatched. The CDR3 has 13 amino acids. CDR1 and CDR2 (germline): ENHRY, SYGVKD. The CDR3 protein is CAGSYEGQSSAFF. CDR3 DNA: TGTGCCGGCAGTTACGAGGGACAGTCGAGCGCTTTCTTT.

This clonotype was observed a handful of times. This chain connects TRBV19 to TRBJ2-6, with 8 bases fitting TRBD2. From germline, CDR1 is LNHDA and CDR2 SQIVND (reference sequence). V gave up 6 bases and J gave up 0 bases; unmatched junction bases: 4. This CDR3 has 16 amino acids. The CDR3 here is CASRLAAGSGANVLTF. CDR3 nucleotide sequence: TGTGCCAGTAGACTAGCGGCAGGCTCTGGGGCCAACGTCCTGACTTTC.

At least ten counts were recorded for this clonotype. The CDR3 sequence is CASSLVGGQGRYEQFF. The DNA for the CDR3 is TGTGCCAGCAGCTTAGTGGGGGGACAGGGAAGATATGAGCAGTTCTTC. The rearrangement links TRBV7-8 to TRBJ2-1, with 9 bases identical to TRBD1. Per the germline V gene, CDR1 is SGHVS and CDR2 is FQNEAQ. The CDR3 contains 16 residues. The V segment lost 1 base and the J segment 8 bases; nucleotides outside the gene matches: 9.

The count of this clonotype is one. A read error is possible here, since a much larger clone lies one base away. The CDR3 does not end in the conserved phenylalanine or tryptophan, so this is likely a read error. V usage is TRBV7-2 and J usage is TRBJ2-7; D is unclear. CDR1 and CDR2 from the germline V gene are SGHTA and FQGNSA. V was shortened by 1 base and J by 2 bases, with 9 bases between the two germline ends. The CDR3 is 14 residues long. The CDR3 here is CASSLGLVPYEQYY. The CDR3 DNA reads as TGTGCCAGCAGCTTAGGCTTGGTTCCCTACGAGCAGTACTAC.

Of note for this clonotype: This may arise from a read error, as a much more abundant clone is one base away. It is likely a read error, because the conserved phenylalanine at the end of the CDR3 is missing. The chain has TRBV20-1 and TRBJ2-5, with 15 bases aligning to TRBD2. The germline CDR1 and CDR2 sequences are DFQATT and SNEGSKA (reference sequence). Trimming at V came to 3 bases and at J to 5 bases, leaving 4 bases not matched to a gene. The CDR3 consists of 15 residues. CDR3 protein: CSASGTSGRSETQYL. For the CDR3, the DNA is TGCAGTGCTAGCGGGACTAGCGGGAGGTCCGAGACCCAGTACCTC.

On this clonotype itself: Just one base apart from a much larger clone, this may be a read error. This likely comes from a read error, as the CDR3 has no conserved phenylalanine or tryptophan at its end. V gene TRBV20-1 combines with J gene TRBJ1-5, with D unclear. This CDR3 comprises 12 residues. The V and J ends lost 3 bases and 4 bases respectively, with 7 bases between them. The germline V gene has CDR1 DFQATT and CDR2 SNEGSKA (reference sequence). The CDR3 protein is CSASHRNQPQHS. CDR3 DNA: TGCAGTGCTAGTCATAGAAATCAGCCCCAGCATTCT.

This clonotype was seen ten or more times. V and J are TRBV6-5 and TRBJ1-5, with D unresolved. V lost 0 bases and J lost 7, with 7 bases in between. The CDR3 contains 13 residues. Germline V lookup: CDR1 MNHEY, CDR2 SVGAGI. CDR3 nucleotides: TGTGCCAGCAGTTACTCGCCGTGGCAGCCCCAGCATTTT. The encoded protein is CASSYSPWQPQHF.

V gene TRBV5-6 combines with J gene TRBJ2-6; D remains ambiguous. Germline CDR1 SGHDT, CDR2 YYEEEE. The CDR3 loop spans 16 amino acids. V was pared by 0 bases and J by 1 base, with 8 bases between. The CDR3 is CASSLGISSGANVLTF. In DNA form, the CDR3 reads TGTGCCAGCAGCTTGGGCATTTCGTCTGGGGCCAACGTCCTGACTTTC.

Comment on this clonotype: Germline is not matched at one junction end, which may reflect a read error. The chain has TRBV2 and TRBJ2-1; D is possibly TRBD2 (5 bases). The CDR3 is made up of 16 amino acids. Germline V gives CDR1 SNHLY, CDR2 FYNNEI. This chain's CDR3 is CASNESRGAAYNEQFF. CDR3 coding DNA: TGTGCCAGCAATGAAAGCCGGGGAGCCGCCTACAATGAGCAGTTCTTC.

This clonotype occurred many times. The CDR3 protein is CAISVGDTDTQYF. The CDR3 region has the DNA TGTGCCATCAGTGTCGGGGACACAGATACGCAGTATTTT. V usage is TRBV10-3 and J usage is TRBJ2-3, with D tentatively TRBD2 (5 bases). Looked up from germline, CDR1 is ENHRY and CDR2 is SYGVKD. V lost 4 bases to trimming and J lost 2 bases, with 7 bases between them. The CDR3 contains 13 residues.

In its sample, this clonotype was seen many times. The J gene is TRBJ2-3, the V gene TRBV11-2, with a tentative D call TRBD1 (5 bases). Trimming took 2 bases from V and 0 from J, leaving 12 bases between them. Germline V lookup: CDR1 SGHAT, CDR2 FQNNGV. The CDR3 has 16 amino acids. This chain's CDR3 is CASSLWSRASTDTQYF. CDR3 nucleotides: TGTGCCAGCAGCTTATGGAGCAGGGCCAGCACAGATACGCAGTATTTT.

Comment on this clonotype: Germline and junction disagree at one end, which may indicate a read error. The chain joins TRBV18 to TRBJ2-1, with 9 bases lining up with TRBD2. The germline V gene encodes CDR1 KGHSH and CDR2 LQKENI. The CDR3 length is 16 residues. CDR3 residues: CASSRERTSGHNERFF. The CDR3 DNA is TGTGCCAGCTCCCGCGAAAGAACTAGCGGGCACAATGAGCGGTTCTTC.

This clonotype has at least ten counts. This CDR3 is CSARASGSSGANVLTF. The CDR3 DNA follows: TGCAGTGCTAGAGCCTCAGGGAGCTCTGGGGCCAACGTCCTGACTTTC. This chain links TRBV20-1 with TRBJ2-6, with D perhaps assigned TRBD1 or TRBD2 (5 bases each). This CDR3 has 16 residues. V was cut by 1 base and J by 0 bases, with 10 bases left in between. Germline V gives CDR1 DFQATT, CDR2 SNEGSKA (reference sequence).

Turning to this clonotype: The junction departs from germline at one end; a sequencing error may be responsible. The CDR3 is CASSFRDRVYEQYF. In DNA form, the CDR3 reads TGCGCCAGCAGCTTCAGGGACAGGGTGTACGAGCAGTACTTC. The chain has TRBV7-2 and TRBJ2-7; TRBD1 aligns across 9 bases. CDR1 and CDR2 from the germline V gene are SGHTA and FQGNSA. The CDR3 runs to 14 residues. The entire variable domain, with the rest obtained from reference TRBV7-2 and TRBJ2-7, is as follows: GAGVSQSPSNKVTEKGKDVELRCDPISGHTALYWYRQSLGQGLEFLIYFQGNSAPDKSGLPSDRFSAERTGGSVSTLTIQRTQQEDSAVYLCASSFRDRVYEQYFGPGTRLTVT.

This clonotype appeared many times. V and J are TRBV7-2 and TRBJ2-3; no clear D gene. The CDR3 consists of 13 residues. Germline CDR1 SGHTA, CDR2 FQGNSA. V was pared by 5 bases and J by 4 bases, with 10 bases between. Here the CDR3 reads CASSPTRPDTQYF. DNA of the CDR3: TGTGCCAGCAGCCCGACACGGCCAGATACGCAGTATTTT.

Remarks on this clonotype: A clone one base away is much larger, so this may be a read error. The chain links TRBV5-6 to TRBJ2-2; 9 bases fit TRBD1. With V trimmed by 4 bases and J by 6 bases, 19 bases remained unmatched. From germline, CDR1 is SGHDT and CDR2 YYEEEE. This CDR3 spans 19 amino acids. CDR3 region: CASSGMDRGAYVAAGELFF. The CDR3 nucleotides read TGTGCCAGCAGCGGGATGGACAGGGGAGCTTATGTGGCGGCCGGGGAGCTGTTTTTT.

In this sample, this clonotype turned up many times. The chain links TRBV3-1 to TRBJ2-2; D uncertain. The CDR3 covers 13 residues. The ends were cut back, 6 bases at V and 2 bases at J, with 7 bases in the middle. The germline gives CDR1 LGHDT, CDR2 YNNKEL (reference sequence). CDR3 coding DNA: TGTGCCAGCAGAATAGGAAACACCGGGGAGCTGTTTTTT. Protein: CASRIGNTGELFF.

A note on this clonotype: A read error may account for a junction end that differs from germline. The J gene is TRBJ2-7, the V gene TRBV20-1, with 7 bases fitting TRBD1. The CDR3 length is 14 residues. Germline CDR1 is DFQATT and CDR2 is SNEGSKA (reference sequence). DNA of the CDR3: TGCAATGCTAGAGGTTGGGACAGTTACTACGAGCAGTACTTC. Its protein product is CNARGWDSYYEQYF.

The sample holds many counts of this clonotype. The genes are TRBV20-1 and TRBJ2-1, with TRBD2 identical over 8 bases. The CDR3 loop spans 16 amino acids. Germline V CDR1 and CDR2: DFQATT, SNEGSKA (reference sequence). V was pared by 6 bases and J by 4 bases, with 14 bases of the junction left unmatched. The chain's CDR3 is CSAIIKSGSLYNEQFF. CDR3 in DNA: TGCAGTGCCATTATAAAGAGCGGGAGTTTGTACAATGAGCAGTTCTTC.

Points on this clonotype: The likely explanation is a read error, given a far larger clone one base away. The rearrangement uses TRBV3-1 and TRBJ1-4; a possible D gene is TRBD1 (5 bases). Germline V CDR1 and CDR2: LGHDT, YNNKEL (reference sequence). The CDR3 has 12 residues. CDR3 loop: CASSREGTREYF. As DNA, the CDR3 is TGTGCCAGCAGCCGAGAGGGGACTAGAGAGTATTTT.

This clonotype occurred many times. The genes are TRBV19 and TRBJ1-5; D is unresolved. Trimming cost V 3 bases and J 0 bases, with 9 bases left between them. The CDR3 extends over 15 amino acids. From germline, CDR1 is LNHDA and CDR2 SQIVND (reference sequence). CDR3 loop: CASSMDFLSNQPQHF. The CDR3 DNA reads TGTGCCAGTAGTATGGACTTCCTTAGCAATCAGCCCCAGCATTTT. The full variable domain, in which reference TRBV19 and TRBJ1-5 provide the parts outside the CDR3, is DGGITQSPKYLFRKEGQNVTLSCEQNLNHDAMYWYRQDPGQGLRLIYYSQIVNDFQKGDIAEGYSVSREKKESFPLTVTSAQKNPTAFYLCASSMDFLSNQPQHFGDGTRLSIL.

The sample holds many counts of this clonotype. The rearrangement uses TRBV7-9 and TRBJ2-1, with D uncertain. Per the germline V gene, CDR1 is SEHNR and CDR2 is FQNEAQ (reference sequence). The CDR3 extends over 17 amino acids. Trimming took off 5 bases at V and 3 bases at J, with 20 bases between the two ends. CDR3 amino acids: CASSPGRRHKSYNEQFF. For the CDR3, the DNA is TGTGCCAGCAGCCCAGGTCGGCGACACAAAAGCTACAATGAGCAGTTCTTC.

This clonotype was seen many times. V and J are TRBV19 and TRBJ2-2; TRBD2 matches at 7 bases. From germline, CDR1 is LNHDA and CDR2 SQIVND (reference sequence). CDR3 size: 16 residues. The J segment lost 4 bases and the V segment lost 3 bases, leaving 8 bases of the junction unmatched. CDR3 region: CASSMGAGLGTGELFF. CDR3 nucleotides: TGTGCCAGTAGTATGGGAGCTGGACTAGGCACCGGGGAGCTGTTTTTT.